This T cell receptor beta chain was sequenced during a study of blood T cell repertoires in COVID-19. On the study more broadly: The study drew acute and convalescent COVID-19 samples from the United States, Italy and Spain. From T cells, B-cell-depleted T cells, or PBMCs came the material, which was cDNA or gDNA.

Produced via immunoSEQ multiplex PCR; TCRdb's table is partial and in-frame only. The table shows 150,000 to 200,000 clones, with under 85% occurring only once. Patients of the Seattle cohort, enrolled during active infection, were followed longitudinally. The ends lost 4 bases at V and 3 bases at J; junction bases unmatched: 2. The CDR3 loop spans 14 amino acids. The V gene's germline CDR1 is KGHSH and CDR2 LQKENI. The sequenced sample was peripheral blood. The chain has TRBV18 and TRBJ1-4, with 7 bases that match TRBD1. The clonotype originates from a woman in her 70s with COVID-19, enrolled during active disease. CDR3 sequence: CASSRDSANEKLFF. CDR3 nucleotide sequence: TGTGCCAGCTCACGGGACAGCGCTAATGAAAAACTGTTTTTT.